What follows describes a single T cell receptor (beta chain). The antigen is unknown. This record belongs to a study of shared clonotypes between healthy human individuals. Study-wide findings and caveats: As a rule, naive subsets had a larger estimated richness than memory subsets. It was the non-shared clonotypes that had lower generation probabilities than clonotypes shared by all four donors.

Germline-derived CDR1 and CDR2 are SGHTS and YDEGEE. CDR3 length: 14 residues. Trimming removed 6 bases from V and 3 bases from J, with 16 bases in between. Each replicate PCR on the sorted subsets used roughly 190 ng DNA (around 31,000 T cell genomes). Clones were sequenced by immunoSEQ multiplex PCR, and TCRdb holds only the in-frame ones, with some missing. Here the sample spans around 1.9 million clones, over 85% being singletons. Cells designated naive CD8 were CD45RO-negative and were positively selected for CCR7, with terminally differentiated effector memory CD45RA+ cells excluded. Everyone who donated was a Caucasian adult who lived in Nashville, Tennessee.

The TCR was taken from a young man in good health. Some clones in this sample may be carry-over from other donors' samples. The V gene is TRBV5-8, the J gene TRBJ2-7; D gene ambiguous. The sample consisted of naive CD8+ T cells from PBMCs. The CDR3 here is CASTVRPIIYEQYF. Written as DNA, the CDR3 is TGTGCCAGCACCGTCCGGCCTATTATCTACGAGCAGTACTTC.